A selection of T cell receptor beta chains follows, all from one sample in a study of PD-1 blockade in classical Hodgkin lymphoma. TCRdb keeps only in-frame clones here, not all; method: immunoSEQ multiplex PCR. The repertoire holds about 14,000 clones, with roughly 78% as singletons. Sequencing was performed on peripheral blood mononuclear cells (PBMCs), taken at baseline. All receptors come from a human donor with classical Hodgkin lymphoma. CDR3s include the opening cysteine and the closing phenylalanine or tryptophan. The D gene is left open where the match is weak. The size field is filled for only some rows; it gives once, few, many or a size class.

clone size: once
V gene: TRBV7-2
D gene: -
J gene: TRBJ1-3
CDR3 protein: CASSLGQNSGNTIYF
CDR3 DNA: TGTGCCAGCAGCTTAGGCCAGAACTCTGGAAACACCATATATTTT

clone size: -
V gene: TRBV7-2
D gene: TRBD2
J gene: TRBJ2-5
CDR3 protein: CASSLGGGVEETQYF
CDR3 DNA: TGTGCCAGCAGCTTAGGTGGGGGGGTCGAAGAGACCCAGTACTTC

clone size: large
V gene: TRBV6-5
D gene: -
J gene: TRBJ2-1
CDR3 protein: CASSYLGFYNEQFF
CDR3 DNA: TGTGCCAGCAGTTACCTCGGGTTTTACAATGAGCAGTTCTTC

clone size: -
V gene: TRBV9
D gene: -
J gene: TRBJ1-2
CDR3 protein: CASSVGTGNYGYTF
CDR3 DNA: TGTGCCAGCAGCGTAGGGACGGGAAACTATGGCTACACCTTC

clone size: -
V gene: TRBV9
D gene: TRBD1
J gene: TRBJ2-1
CDR3 protein: CASSVDRGHEQFF
CDR3 DNA: TGTGCCAGCAGCGTAGACAGGGGACATGAGCAGTTCTTC

clone size: few
V gene: TRBV27
D gene: TRBD1
J gene: TRBJ1-2
CDR3 protein: CASSSPSGGYYGYTF
CDR3 DNA: TGTGCCAGCAGTTCCCCTTCAGGGGGTTACTATGGCTACACCTTC

clone size: -
V gene: TRBV5-4
D gene: -
J gene: TRBJ1-4
CDR3 protein: CASSYRESEKLFF
CDR3 DNA: TGTGCCAGCAGCTACCGAGAGTCAGAAAAACTGTTTTTT

clone size: -
V gene: TRBV18
D gene: -
J gene: TRBJ1-4
CDR3 protein: CASSRQRLANEKLFF
CDR3 DNA: TGTGCCAGCTCACGACAGCGGCTGGCTAATGAAAAACTGTTTTTT

clone size: few
V gene: TRBV2
D gene: -
J gene: TRBJ1-2
CDR3 protein: CASRVNNGYTF
CDR3 DNA: TGTGCCAGCAGGGTCAATAATGGCTACACCTTC

clone size: -
V gene: TRBV10-3
D gene: TRBD2
J gene: TRBJ2-6
CDR3 protein: CAISGRSGGSGANVLTF
CDR3 DNA: TGTGCCATCAGTGGGCGTTCGGGGGGCTCTGGGGCCAACGTCCTGACTTTC

clone size: few
V gene: TRBV5-1
D gene: -
J gene: TRBJ2-2
CDR3 protein: CASSLMTSRLFF
CDR3 DNA: TGCGCCAGCAGCTTAATGACCTCGAGGCTGTTTTTT

clone size: -
V gene: TRBV6-1
D gene: -
J gene: TRBJ2-7
CDR3 protein: CASSEPGHLYEQYF
CDR3 DNA: TGTGCCAGCAGTGAACCGGGACACCTCTACGAGCAGTACTTC

clone size: -
V gene: TRBV5-4
D gene: TRBD2
J gene: TRBJ2-3
CDR3 protein: CASSRTSGGTDTQYF
CDR3 DNA: TGTGCCAGCAGCCGGACTAGCGGGGGCACAGATACGCAGTATTTT

clone size: -
V gene: TRBV11-2
D gene: -
J gene: TRBJ2-4
CDR3 protein: CASSLDLGSSIQYF
CDR3 DNA: TGTGCCAGCAGCTTAGATTTGGGCAGCTCTATTCAGTACTTC

clone size: -
V gene: TRBV28
D gene: -
J gene: TRBJ2-2
CDR3 protein: CASSFLGTGELFF
CDR3 DNA: TGTGCCAGCAGTTTTTTAGGGACCGGGGAGCTGTTTTTT

clone size: -
V gene: TRBV27
D gene: -
J gene: TRBJ2-3
CDR3 protein: CASSFQGPFTDTQYF
CDR3 DNA: TGTGCCAGCAGTTTCCAGGGTCCATTCACAGATACGCAGTATTTT

clone size: -
V gene: TRBV18
D gene: -
J gene: TRBJ2-6
CDR3 protein: CASSPQGASGANVLTF
CDR3 DNA: TGTGCCAGCTCACCACAAGGGGCTTCTGGGGCCAACGTCCTGACTTTC

clone size: -
V gene: TRBV7-3
D gene: TRBD1
J gene: TRBJ2-1
CDR3 protein: CASSPGQYSYNEQFF
CDR3 DNA: TGTGCCAGCAGCCCGGGACAGTACTCCTACAATGAGCAGTTCTTC

clone size: -
V gene: TRBV30
D gene: TRBD1
J gene: TRBJ1-2
CDR3 protein: CAWSVRAGGNGYTF
CDR3 DNA: TGTGCCTGGAGTGTACGTGCAGGGGGCAATGGCTACACCTTC

clone size: medium-sized
V gene: TRBV6-1
D gene: -
J gene: TRBJ2-3
CDR3 protein: CASGAGAGTDTQYF
CDR3 DNA: TGTGCCAGCGGGGCGGGGGCAGGCACAGATACGCAGTATTTT

clone size: -
V gene: TRBV4-3
D gene: TRBD2
J gene: TRBJ2-7
CDR3 protein: CASSQVLAGGPYEQYF
CDR3 DNA: TGCGCCAGCAGCCAGGTCCTAGCGGGGGGGCCCTACGAGCAGTACTTC

clone size: -
V gene: TRBV19
D gene: -
J gene: TRBJ1-5
CDR3 protein: CASSAQANQPQHF
CDR3 DNA: TGTGCCAGTAGTGCTCAGGCCAATCAGCCCCAGCATTTT

clone size: -
V gene: TRBV7-2
D gene: TRBD1
J gene: TRBJ1-2
CDR3 protein: CASSTTGNYGYTF
CDR3 DNA: TGTGCCAGCAGCACGACAGGGAACTATGGCTACACCTTC

clone size: -
V gene: TRBV19
D gene: -
J gene: TRBJ1-1
CDR3 protein: CASSPRALAEAFF
CDR3 DNA: TGTGCCAGTAGTCCCCGGGCGTTGGCTGAAGCTTTCTTT

clone size: -
V gene: TRBV9
D gene: -
J gene: TRBJ1-3
CDR3 protein: CASSVAREGGRGYSGNTIYF
CDR3 DNA: TGTGCCAGCAGCGTAGCCAGGGAGGGAGGCAGGGGATACTCTGGAAACACCATATATTTT

clone size: -
V gene: TRBV5-4
D gene: TRBD1
J gene: TRBJ2-5
CDR3 protein: CASSLQGRETQYF
CDR3 DNA: TGTGCCAGCAGCCTACAGGGGAGAGAGACCCAGTACTTC

clone size: -
V gene: TRBV27
D gene: TRBD2
J gene: TRBJ2-7
CDR3 protein: CASSLLGLRVGEQYF
CDR3 DNA: TGTGCCAGCAGTTTATTGGGACTAAGGGTTGGAGAGCAGTACTTC

clone size: -
V gene: TRBV28
D gene: -
J gene: TRBJ1-1
CDR3 protein: CASSLPGGEAFF
CDR3 DNA: TGTGCCAGCAGTTTACCTGGGGGTGAAGCTTTCTTT

clone size: -
V gene: TRBV6-5
D gene: -
J gene: TRBJ1-2
CDR3 protein: CASRGPTYTF
CDR3 DNA: TGTGCCAGCAGGGGCCCAACTTACACCTTC

clone size: once
V gene: TRBV6-5
D gene: -
J gene: TRBJ2-1
CDR3 protein: CASSTTFDRNNEQFF
CDR3 DNA: TGTGCCAGCAGTACCACCTTCGACAGGAACAATGAGCAGTTCTTC

clone size: -
V gene: TRBV27
D gene: TRBD1
J gene: TRBJ2-7
CDR3 protein: CASSFSAGTGGYEQYF
CDR3 DNA: TGTGCCAGCAGTTTCTCTGCCGGGACAGGGGGCTACGAGCAGTACTTC

clone size: -
V gene: TRBV7-2
D gene: -
J gene: TRBJ2-5
CDR3 protein: CASSLFLISQETQYF
CDR3 DNA: TGTGCCAGCAGCTTATTCCTCATCAGCCAAGAGACCCAGTACTTC

clone size: -
V gene: TRBV7-3
D gene: TRBD1
J gene: TRBJ1-1
CDR3 protein: CASREQGMVNTEAFF
CDR3 DNA: TGTGCCAGCAGAGAACAGGGGATGGTGAACACTGAAGCTTTCTTT

clone size: -
V gene: TRBV4-3
D gene: -
J gene: TRBJ2-5
CDR3 protein: CASTPRGRKKTQYF
CDR3 DNA: TGCGCCAGCACCCCCCGGGGGCGTAAGAAGACCCAGTACTTC

clone size: -
V gene: TRBV29-1
D gene: TRBD2
J gene: TRBJ2-3
CDR3 protein: CSGSSGGTTDTQYF
CDR3 DNA: TGCAGCGGCAGTAGCGGGGGCACCACAGATACGCAGTATTTT

clone size: -
V gene: TRBV10-2
D gene: TRBD1
J gene: TRBJ1-6
CDR3 protein: CASTSTGFNSPLHF
CDR3 DNA: TGCGCCAGCACCTCGACAGGGTTTAATTCACCCCTCCACTTT

clone size: few
V gene: TRBV7-9
D gene: TRBD2
J gene: TRBJ2-5
CDR3 protein: CASSPEIGGFQETQYF
CDR3 DNA: TGTGCCAGCAGCCCGGAAATCGGGGGGTTCCAAGAGACCCAGTACTTC

clone size: -
V gene: TRBV2
D gene: TRBD1
J gene: TRBJ2-5
CDR3 protein: CASRSGQGARQEAQYF
CDR3 DNA: TGTGCCAGCCGCTCGGGTCAGGGGGCCAGGCAAGAGGCCCAGTACTTC

clone size: -
V gene: TRBV5-1
D gene: TRBD2
J gene: TRBJ2-1
CDR3 protein: CASRVGLARNNEQFF
CDR3 DNA: TGCGCCAGCAGGGTGGGACTAGCGAGAAACAATGAGCAGTTCTTC

clone size: -
V gene: TRBV7-3
D gene: -
J gene: TRBJ1-1
CDR3 protein: CASSLNPGSYTEAFF
CDR3 DNA: TGTGCCAGCAGCTTAAACCCAGGGTCGTACACTGAAGCTTTCTTT

clone size: -
V gene: TRBV6-6
D gene: TRBD1
J gene: TRBJ2-7
CDR3 protein: CASSTLTGQKNEQYF
CDR3 DNA: TGTGCCAGCAGCACCTTGACAGGGCAAAAGAACGAGCAGTACTTC